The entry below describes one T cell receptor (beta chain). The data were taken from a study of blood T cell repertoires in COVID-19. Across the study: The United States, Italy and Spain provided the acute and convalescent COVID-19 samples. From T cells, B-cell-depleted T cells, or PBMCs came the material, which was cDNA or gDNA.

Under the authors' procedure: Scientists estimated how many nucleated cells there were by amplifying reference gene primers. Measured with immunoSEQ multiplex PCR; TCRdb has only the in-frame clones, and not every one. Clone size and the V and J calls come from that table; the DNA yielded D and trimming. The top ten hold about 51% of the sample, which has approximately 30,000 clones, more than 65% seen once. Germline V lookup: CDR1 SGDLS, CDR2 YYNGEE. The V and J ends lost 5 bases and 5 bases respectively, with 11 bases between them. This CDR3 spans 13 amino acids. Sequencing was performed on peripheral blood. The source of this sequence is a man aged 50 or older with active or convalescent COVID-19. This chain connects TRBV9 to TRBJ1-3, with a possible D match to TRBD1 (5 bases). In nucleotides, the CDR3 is TGTGCCAGCAGTGCTTCAGGGAGAAACACCATATATTTT. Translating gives CASSASGRNTIYF.